The present T cell receptor beta chain was sequenced within a study of cytomegalovirus exposure and HLA in healthy donors. Sequencing used immunoSEQ multiplex PCR; TCRdb keeps in-frame clones, though not all of them. The repertoire includes 200,000 or so clones, approximately 90% of them detected once, and about 0.95% sits in the top ten. Overall study results and limits: The majority of TCR sequences were rare, yet some public TCRs appeared in many donors. Three chains linked to CMV were shown in vitro to be specific for CMV antigens.

The CDR3 length is 15 residues. The ends lost 3 bases at V and 6 bases at J; junction bases unmatched: 11. CDR1 and CDR2 (germline): SGHRS, YFSETQ. For this clone: The antigen is unknown.

The donors were part of the validation cohort, which consisted of about 120 subjects and was separate from the first cohort of roughly 620 subjects. The J gene is TRBJ1-2, the V gene TRBV5-1, with 7 bases fitting TRBD1. Sequences were obtained from PBMCs. The TCR originated in a woman aged 18-35 years in good health and CMV-seronegative. CDR3 nucleotides: TGCGCCAGCAGCTCGGCTACAGGGGTGAAGGATGGCTACACCTTC. Protein: CASSSATGVKDGYTF.